This T cell receptor beta chain emerged from a study of T cell responses to AZD1222 COVID-19 vaccine. Remarks on this clone: What it binds is not known.

Looked up from germline, CDR1 is ENHRY and CDR2 is SYGVKD. V was trimmed by 0 bases and J by 5 bases, leaving 13 bases between them. The CDR3 is made up of 15 amino acids. Overall study results and limits: White British ancestry dominated among donors, who included more females, and clonal diversity was possibly underestimated.

Data came from immunoSEQ multiplex PCR; TCRdb stores just in-frame clones and leaves some out. The data contain 100,000 to 150,000 clones, roughly 88% of them singletons. The chain is built from TRBV10-3 and TRBJ1-1; no firm D call. The clonotype originates from an adult who received the AZD1222 COVID-19 vaccine. The sample here was peripheral blood, taken 28 days after the second AZD1222 dose. In nucleotides, the CDR3 is TGTGCCATCAGTGAGTCGGCAGGTATATGGACTGAAGCTTTCTTT. Translated: CAISESAGIWTEAFF.